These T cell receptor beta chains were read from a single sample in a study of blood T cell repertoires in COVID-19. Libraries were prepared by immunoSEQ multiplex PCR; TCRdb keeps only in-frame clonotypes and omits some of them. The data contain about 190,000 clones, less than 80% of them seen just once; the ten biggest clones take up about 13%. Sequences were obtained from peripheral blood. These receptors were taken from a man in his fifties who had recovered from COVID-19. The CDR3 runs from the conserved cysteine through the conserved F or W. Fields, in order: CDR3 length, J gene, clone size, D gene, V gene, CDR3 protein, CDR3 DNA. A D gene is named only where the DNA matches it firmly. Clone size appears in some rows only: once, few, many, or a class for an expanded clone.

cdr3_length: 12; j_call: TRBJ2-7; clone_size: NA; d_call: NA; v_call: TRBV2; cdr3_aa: CASSGDGGEQYF; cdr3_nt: TGTGCCAGCAGTGGAGACGGAGGGGAGCAGTACTTC
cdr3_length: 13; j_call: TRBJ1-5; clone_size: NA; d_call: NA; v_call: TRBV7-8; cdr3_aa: CASSLGRGQPQHF; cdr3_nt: TGTGCCAGCAGCCTGGGGAGGGGTCAGCCCCAGCATTTT
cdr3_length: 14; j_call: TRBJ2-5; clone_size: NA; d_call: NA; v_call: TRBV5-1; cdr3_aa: CASSLIPGQETQYF; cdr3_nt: TGCGCCAGCAGCTTGATCCCCGGCCAAGAGACCCAGTACTTC
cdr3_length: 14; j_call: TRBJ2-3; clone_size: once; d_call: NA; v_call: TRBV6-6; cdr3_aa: CASTRDINTDTQYF; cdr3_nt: TGTGCCAGCACTAGGGACATAAACACAGATACGCAGTATTTT
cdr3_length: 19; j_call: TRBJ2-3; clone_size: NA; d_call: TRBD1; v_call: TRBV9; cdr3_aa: CASSVGMGQGFSSADTQYF; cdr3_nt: TGTGCCAGCAGCGTAGGAATGGGACAGGGGTTTAGTTCCGCAGATACGCAGTATTTT
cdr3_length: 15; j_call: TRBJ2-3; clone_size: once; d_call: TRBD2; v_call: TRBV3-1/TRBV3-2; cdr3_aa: CASSQATSATDTQYF; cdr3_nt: TGTGCCAGCAGCCAAGCTACTAGCGCCACAGATACGCAGTATTTT
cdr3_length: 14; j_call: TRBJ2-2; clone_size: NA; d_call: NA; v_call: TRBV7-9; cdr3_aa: CASSLVLASGELFF; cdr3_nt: TGTGCCAGCAGCTTAGTCTTGGCCTCCGGGGAGCTGTTTTTT
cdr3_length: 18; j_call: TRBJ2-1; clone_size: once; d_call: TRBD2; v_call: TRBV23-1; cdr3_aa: CASSFRDALAETYNEQFF; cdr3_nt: TGCGCCAGCAGTTTTAGAGACGCCCTAGCGGAGACCTACAATGAGCAGTTCTTC
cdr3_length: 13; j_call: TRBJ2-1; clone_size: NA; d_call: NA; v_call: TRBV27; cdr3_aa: CASRSIDRNEQFF; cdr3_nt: TGTGCCAGCAGATCCATCGACAGGAATGAGCAGTTCTTC
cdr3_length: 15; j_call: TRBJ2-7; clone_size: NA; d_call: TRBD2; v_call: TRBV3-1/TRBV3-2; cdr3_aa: CASSLSGSLRYEQYF; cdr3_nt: TGTGCCAGCAGCCTCAGCGGGAGTCTACGGTACGAGCAGTACTTC
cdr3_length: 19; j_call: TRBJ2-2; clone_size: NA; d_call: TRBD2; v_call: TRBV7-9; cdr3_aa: CASSTRRGTSGSLAGELFF; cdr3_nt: TGTGCCAGCAGCACAAGACGTGGGACTAGCGGGAGTTTAGCCGGGGAGCTGTTTTTT
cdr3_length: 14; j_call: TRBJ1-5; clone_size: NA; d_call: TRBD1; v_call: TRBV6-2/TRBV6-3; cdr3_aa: CASSRGQTNQPQHF; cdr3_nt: TGTGCCAGCAGCCGGGGACAGACCAATCAGCCCCAGCATTTT
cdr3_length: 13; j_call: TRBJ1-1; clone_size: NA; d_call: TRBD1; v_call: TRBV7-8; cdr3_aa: CASSPDRDTEAFF; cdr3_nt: TGTGCCAGCAGCCCGGACAGGGACACTGAAGCTTTCTTT
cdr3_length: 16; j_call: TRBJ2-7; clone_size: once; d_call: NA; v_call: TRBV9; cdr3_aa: CASSPQMGGTTAEQYF; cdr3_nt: TGTGCCAGCAGCCCCCAAATGGGCGGGACGACGGCCGAGCAGTACTTC
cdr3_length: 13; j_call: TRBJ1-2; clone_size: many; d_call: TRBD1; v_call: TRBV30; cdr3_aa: CAWGRDRPLGYTF; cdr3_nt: TGTGCCTGGGGCCGGGACAGGCCCCTTGGCTACACCTTC
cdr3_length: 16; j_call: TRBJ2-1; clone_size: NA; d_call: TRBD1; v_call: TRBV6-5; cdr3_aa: CASSYSPGQGIDEQFF; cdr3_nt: TGTGCCAGCAGTTACTCACCGGGACAGGGTATCGATGAGCAGTTCTTC
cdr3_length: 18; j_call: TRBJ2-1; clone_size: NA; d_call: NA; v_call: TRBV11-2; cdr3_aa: CASSLDQGQAGKYNEQFF; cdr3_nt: TGTGCCAGCAGCTTAGACCAAGGGCAAGCGGGTAAATACAATGAGCAGTTCTTC
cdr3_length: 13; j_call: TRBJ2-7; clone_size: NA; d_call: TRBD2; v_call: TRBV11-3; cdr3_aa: CASSLILASEQYF; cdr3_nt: TGTGCCAGCAGCTTAATACTAGCGAGCGAGCAGTACTTC
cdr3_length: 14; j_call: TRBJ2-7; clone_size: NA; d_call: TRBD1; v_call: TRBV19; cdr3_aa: CASSIGQGYYEQYF; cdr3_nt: TGTGCCAGTAGTATAGGACAGGGGTACTACGAGCAGTACTTC
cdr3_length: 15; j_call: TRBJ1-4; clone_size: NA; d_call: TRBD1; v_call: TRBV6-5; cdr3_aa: CASSLAGGTNEKLFF; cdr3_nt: TGTGCCAGCAGTTTGGCAGGGGGCACTAATGAAAAACTGTTTTTT
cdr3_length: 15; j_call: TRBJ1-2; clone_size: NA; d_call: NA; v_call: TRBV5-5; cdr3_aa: CASSLAAGNSYGYTF; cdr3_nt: TGTGCCAGCAGCTTGGCCGCGGGGAACTCTTATGGCTACACCTTC
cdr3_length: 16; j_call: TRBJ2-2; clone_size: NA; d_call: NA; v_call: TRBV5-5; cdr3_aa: CASSLGPRLNTGELFF; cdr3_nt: TGTGCCAGCAGCTTGGGGCCCAGACTTAACACCGGGGAGCTGTTTTTT
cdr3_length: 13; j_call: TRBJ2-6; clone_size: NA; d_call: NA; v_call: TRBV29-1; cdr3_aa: CSARPAGANVLTF; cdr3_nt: TGCAGCGCCCGCCCAGCTGGGGCCAACGTCCTGACTTTC